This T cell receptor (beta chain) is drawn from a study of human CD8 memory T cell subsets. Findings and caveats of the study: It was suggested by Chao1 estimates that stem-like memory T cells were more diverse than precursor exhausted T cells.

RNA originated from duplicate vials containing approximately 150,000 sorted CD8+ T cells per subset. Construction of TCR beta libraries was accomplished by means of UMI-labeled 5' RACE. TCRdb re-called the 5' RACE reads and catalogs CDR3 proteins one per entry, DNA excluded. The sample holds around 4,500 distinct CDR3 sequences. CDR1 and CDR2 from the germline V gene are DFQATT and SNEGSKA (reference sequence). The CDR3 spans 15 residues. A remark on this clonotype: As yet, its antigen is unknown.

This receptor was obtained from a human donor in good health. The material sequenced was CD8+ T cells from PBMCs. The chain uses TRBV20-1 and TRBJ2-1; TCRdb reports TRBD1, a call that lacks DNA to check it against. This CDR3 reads CSRIWGESSYNEQFF.